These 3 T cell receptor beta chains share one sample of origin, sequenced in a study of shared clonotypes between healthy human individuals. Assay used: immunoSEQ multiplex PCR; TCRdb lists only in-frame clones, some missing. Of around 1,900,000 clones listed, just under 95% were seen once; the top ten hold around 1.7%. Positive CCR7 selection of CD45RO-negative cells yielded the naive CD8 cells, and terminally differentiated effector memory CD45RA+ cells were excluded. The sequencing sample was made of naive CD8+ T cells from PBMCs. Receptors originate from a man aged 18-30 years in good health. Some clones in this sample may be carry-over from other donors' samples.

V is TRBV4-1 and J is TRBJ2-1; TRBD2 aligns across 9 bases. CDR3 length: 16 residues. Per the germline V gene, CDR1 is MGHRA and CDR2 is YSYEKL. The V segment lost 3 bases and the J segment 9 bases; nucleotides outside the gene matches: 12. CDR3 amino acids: CASSHEPGLARAEQFF. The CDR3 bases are TGCGCCAGCAGCCACGAGCCTGGACTAGCGCGGGCTGAGCAGTTCTTC.

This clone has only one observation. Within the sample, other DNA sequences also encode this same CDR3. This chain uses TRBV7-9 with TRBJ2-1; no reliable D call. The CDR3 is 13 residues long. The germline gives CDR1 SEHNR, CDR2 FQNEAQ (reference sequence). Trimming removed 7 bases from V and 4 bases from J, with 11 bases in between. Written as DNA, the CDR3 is TGTGCCAGCAACCCGACTGGATACAATGAGCAGTTCTTC. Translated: CASNPTGYNEQFF.

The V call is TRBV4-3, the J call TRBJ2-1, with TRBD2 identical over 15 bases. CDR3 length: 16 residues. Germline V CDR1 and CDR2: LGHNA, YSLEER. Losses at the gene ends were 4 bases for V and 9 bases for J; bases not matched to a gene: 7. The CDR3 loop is CASSPGLAGGLLEQFF. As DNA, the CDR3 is TGCGCCAGCAGCCCCGGACTAGCGGGAGGGCTTCTTGAGCAGTTCTTC.